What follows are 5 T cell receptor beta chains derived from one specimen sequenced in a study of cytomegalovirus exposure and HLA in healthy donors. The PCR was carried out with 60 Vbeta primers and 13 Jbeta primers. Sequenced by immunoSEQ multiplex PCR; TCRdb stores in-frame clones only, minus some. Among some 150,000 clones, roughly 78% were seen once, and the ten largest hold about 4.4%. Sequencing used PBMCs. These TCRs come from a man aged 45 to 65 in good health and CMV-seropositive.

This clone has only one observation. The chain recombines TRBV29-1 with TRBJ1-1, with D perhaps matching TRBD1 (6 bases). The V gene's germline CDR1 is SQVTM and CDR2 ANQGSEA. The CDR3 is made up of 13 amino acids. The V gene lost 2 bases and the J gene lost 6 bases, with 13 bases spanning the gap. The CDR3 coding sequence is TGCAGCGTTGAAAGACAGGAGACCCCTGAAGCTTTCTTT. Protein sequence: CSVERQETPEAFF.

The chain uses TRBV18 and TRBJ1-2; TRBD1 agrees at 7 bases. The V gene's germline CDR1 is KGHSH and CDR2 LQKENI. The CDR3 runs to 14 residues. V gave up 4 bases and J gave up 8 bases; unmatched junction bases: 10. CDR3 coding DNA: TGTGCCAGCTCACACACGACAGGGAGAGACGGCTACACCTTC. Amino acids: CASSHTTGRDGYTF.

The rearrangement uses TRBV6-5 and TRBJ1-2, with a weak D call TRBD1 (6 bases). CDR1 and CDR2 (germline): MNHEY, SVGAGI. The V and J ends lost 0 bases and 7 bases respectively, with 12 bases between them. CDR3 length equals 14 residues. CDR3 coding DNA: TGTGCCAGCAGTTACTCCGCAGGGGCGTCTGGCTACACCTTC. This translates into CASSYSAGASGYTF.

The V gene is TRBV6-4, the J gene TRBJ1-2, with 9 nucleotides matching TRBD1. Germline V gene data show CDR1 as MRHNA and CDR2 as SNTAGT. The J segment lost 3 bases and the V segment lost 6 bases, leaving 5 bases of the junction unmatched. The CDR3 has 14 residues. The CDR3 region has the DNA TGTGCCAGCAGGAGAACAGGGGGCGACTATGGCTACACCTTC. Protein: CASRRTGGDYGYTF.

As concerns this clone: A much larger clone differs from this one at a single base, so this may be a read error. CDR3 coding DNA: TGTGCCAGCAGTTTAGGGGCGCCCTACGAGCAGTACTTC. Translation: CASSLGAPYEQYF. The chain is built from TRBV28 and TRBJ2-7; perhaps TRBD1 as D (5 bases). The CDR3 extends over 13 amino acids. Looked up from germline, CDR1 is MDHEN and CDR2 is SYDVKM. V lost 2 bases to trimming and J lost 2 bases, with 7 bases between them. Drawing the rest from reference TRBV28 and TRBJ2-7, the complete variable domain is DVKVTQSSRYLVKRTGEKVFLECVQDMDHENMFWYRQDPGLGLRLIYFSYDVKMKEKGDIPEGYSVSREKKERFSLILESASTNQTSMYLCASSLGAPYEQYFGPGTRLTVT.